Listed here are 20 T cell receptor beta chains from one sample, sequenced in a study of naive and memory T cell subsets. These receptors have no known antigen. Overall study findings and caveats: Especially in CD8 cells, naive repertoires contained a few larger clonotypes, possibly CD45RA-re-expressing memory cells.

An equimolar mix of two oligonucleotides served as the beta constant-region primer for TRBC1 and TRBC2. Ligated cDNA was amplified by four rounds of PCR with nested alpha and beta constant-region primers and SP2. MiXCR was run by TCRdb on the UMI-ligation and nested PCR reads, yielding one entry per CDR3 protein. The sample records 90,000 to 120,000 distinct CDR3 sequences, around 13% being singletons. The sample was naive CD8+ T cells from blood. Receptor source: a human donor in good health.

This clonotype was detected many times. The chain links TRBV30 to TRBJ1-1; D remains ambiguous. Germline loops: CDR1 GTSNPN, CDR2 SVGIG (reference sequence). The CDR3 has 15 residues. V lost 0 bases to trimming and J lost 1 base, with 12 bases between them. This CDR3 is CAWSVSSLGNTEAFF. DNA for the CDR3: TGTGCCTGGAGTGTATCCTCTCTAGGGAACACTGAAGCTTTCTTT.

There are a few counts of this clonotype. V and J are TRBV13 and TRBJ2-6; no clear D. The CDR3 spans 15 residues. Between the trimmed V and J ends, which lost 5 bases and 3 bases, there was a span of 11 bases. Germline V gives CDR1 PRHDT, CDR2 FYEKMQ (reference sequence). DNA of the CDR3: TGTGCCAGCAGCCTTGAGGTATTTGGGGCCAACGTCCTGACTTTC. Translation gives CASSLEVFGANVLTF.

V and J are TRBV12-5 and TRBJ2-5; D unresolved. Germline V CDR1 and CDR2: LGHNT, FRNRAP. V lost 0 bases and J 3 bases, leaving 14 bases between the germline ends. The CDR3 extends over 16 amino acids. The DNA of the CDR3 is TGTGCTAGTGGTTTGGTAAACCTGGTTGGGGAAGAGACCCAGTACTTC. Protein product: CASGLVNLVGEETQYF.

This clonotype was detected ten times or more. This chain uses TRBV16 with TRBJ2-7; no firm D call. V was trimmed by 3 bases and J by 2 bases, leaving 11 bases between them. Germline loops: CDR1 KGHSY, CDR2 FQNENV. The length of the CDR3 is 14 residues. The CDR3 DNA reads as TGTGCCAGCAGCCAGGTTGGCAGACCCTACGAGCAGTACTTC. Its protein is CASSQVGRPYEQYF.

This clonotype was detected ten times or more. One end of the junction does not line up with germline, which may come from a read error. V is TRBV7-7 and J is TRBJ2-1; 10 positions agree with TRBD1. From germline, CDR1 is SSHAT and CDR2 FNYEAQ (reference sequence). This CDR3 contains 15 residues. The CDR3 here is CASSLGPGQGNEQFF. As DNA, the CDR3 is TGTGCTAGCAGCTTAGGGCCGGGACAGGGGAATGAGCAGTTCTTC. Full variable domain (remainder filled in from reference TRBV7-7 and TRBJ2-1): GAGVSQSPRYKVTKRGQDVTLRCDPISSHATLYWYQQALGQGPEFLTYFNYEAQPDKSGLPSDRFSAERPEGSISTLTIQRTEQRDSAMYRCASSLGPGQGNEQFFGPGTRLTVL.

The CDR3: CASSLDRVSLNEQFF. The CDR3 DNA follows: TGTGCCAGCAGTTTAGACAGGGTATCCCTAAATGAGCAGTTCTTC. This chain joins TRBV27 and TRBJ2-1, with TRBD1 matching over 7 bases. Germline loops: CDR1 MNHEY, CDR2 SMNVEV (reference sequence). This CDR3 comprises 15 residues. V dropped 2 bases and J dropped 7; count of bases not matched to a gene: 8.

This sequence joins TRBV19 and TRBJ1-1; D call uncertain. Germline lookup yields CDR1 LNHDA and CDR2 SQIVND (reference sequence). Trimming stripped 5 bases from V and 5 bases from J, with 15 bases between. The CDR3 runs to 14 residues. The CDR3 coding sequence is TGTGCCAGTAGTTCAGACGGAGGTGTGACTGAAGCTTTCTTT. Residues: CASSSDGGVTEAFF. The full variable domain, in which reference TRBV19 and TRBJ1-1 provide the parts outside the CDR3, is DGGITQSPKYLFRKEGQNVTLSCEQNLNHDAMYWYRQDPGQGLRLIYYSQIVNDFQKGDIAEGYSVSREKKESFPLTVTSAQKNPTAFYLCASSSDGGVTEAFFGQGTRLTVV.

V usage is TRBV20-1 and J usage is TRBJ1-1; D not resolved. The CDR3 spans 13 residues. The V end lost 0 bases, the J end lost 10 bases, and 15 bases lay between the germline ends. The V gene's germline CDR1 is DFQATT and CDR2 SNEGSKA (reference sequence). The CDR3 is CSARDWQDLGAFF. The CDR3 DNA follows: TGCAGTGCTAGAGATTGGCAGGACTTGGGAGCTTTCTTT.

CDR3 sequence reads: CASSSWVNTEAFF. As DNA, the CDR3 is TGTGCCAGCAGCTCCTGGGTCAACACTGAAGCTTTCTTT. This sequence joins TRBV5-5 and TRBJ1-1; D is undetermined. The CDR3 covers 13 residues. The germline V gene has CDR1 SGHKS and CDR2 YYEKEE (reference sequence). V lost 3 bases, J lost 2 bases, and 8 bases lay in between.

The chain carries TRBV19 and TRBJ2-3; D ambiguous. V gave up 3 bases and J gave up 2 bases, with 12 bases separating them. CDR3 length: 15 amino acids. Looked up from germline, CDR1 is LNHDA and CDR2 is SQIVND (reference sequence). CDR3 in DNA: TGTGCCAGTAGTATGGTCACTACCCTCACAGATACGCAGTATTTT. Encoded protein: CASSMVTTLTDTQYF.

The rearrangement links TRBV4-3 to TRBJ2-1, with 14 bases matching TRBD2. The CDR3 consists of 18 residues. Per the germline V gene, CDR1 is LGHNA and CDR2 is YSLEER. The V and J ends lost 0 bases and 8 bases, in that order; junction bases with no gene match: 9. The CDR3 here is CASSQEPPGLAGVDEQFF. The CDR3 coding sequence is TGCGCCAGCAGCCAAGAGCCCCCGGGACTAGCGGGAGTGGATGAGCAGTTCTTC.

In its sample, this clonotype was seen many times. The chain's CDR3 is CASRPGTGGSNEQFF. The CDR3 DNA sequence: TGTGCCAGCAGGCCCGGGACAGGAGGGAGCAATGAGCAGTTCTTC. The chain is built from TRBV12-3 or TRBV12-4 and TRBJ2-1; TRBD1 agrees at 8 bases. After removal of 6 bases from V and 6 bases from J, the junction contained 10 bases not matched to a gene. The CDR3 totals 15 residues.

This clonotype occurred a few times. The chain has TRBV29-1 and TRBJ2-1; D call uncertain. Germline loops: CDR1 SQVTM, CDR2 ANQGSEA. The CDR3 runs 12 residues. Trimming left V 7 bases short and J 4 bases short, with 11 bases between. The CDR3 is CSDHTEYNEQFF. CDR3 coding DNA: TGCAGCGACCACACAGAATACAATGAGCAGTTCTTC.

Only a few counts were recorded for this clonotype. The gene calls are TRBV3-1 and TRBJ2-1, with D hard to call. In germline, CDR1 is LGHDT, CDR2 YNNKEL (reference sequence). CDR3 size: 14 residues. V was cut by 1 base and J by 12 bases, with 16 bases left in between. The DNA for the CDR3 is TGTGCCAGCAGCCAAGTGATCGAGCCGCAGAGGCAGTTCTTC. This translates into CASSQVIEPQRQFF.

The table lists this clonotype with a few counts. CDR3: CASSPPVAGVHEQYF. CDR3 in DNA: TGTGCCAGCTCACCACCCGTAGCGGGAGTTCACGAGCAGTACTTC. The chain recombines TRBV18 with TRBJ2-7; TRBD2 aligns across 9 bases. V trimming: 0 bases; J trimming: 5 bases; junction bases outside the gene matches: 5. The V gene's germline CDR1 is KGHSH and CDR2 LQKENI. The CDR3 spans 15 residues.

In this sample, this clonotype turned up many times. V gene TRBV12-3 or TRBV12-4 combines with J gene TRBJ2-5; tentative D call: TRBD1 (6 bases). V lost 9 bases and J 4 bases, leaving 18 bases between the germline ends. CDR3 length equals 14 residues. The chain's CDR3 is CASLSQGSRETQYF. In DNA, the CDR3 is TGTGCCAGTCTATCACAGGGTTCTCGAGAGACCCAGTACTTC.

V usage is TRBV4-3 and J usage is TRBJ2-1; TRBD2 agrees at 11 bases. Germline V gene lookup returns CDR1 LGHNA and CDR2 YSLEER. This CDR3 has 15 amino acids. Unmatched junction bases numbered 7, after V lost 6 bases and J lost 6 bases. Here the CDR3 DNA reads TGCGCCAGCAGTACTGGGACTAGCGGATTCAATGAGCAGTTCTTC. This encodes CASSTGTSGFNEQFF.

This clonotype has a count of ten or more. This chain links TRBV28 with TRBJ2-6; TRBD1 is a possible D gene (6 bases). The V and J ends lost 3 bases and 0 bases respectively, with 15 bases between them. Germline values: CDR1 MDHEN, CDR2 SYDVKM. This CDR3 spans 18 amino acids. The CDR3 DNA is TGTGCCAGCAGTTTCCCGGACAGTCGTAGCTCTGGGGCCAACGTCCTGACTTTC. Its translation: CASSFPDSRSSGANVLTF. Full variable domain (missing parts from reference TRBV28 and TRBJ2-6): DVKVTQSSRYLVKRTGEKVFLECVQDMDHENMFWYRQDPGLGLRLIYFSYDVKMKEKGDIPEGYSVSREKKERFSLILESASTNQTSMYLCASSFPDSRSSGANVLTFGAGSRLTVL.

In this sample, this clonotype turned up once. The chain is built from TRBV9 and TRBJ2-1; D gene uncertain. CDR1 and CDR2 from the germline V gene are SGDLS and YYNGEE. There are 15 residues in the CDR3. V gave up 3 bases and J gave up 1 base, with 11 bases separating them. The CDR3 DNA sequence: TGTGCCAGCAGCGGTCCGGATTCTTCCTACAATGAGCAGTTCTTC. It codes for CASSGPDSSYNEQFF.

The CDR3 DNA is TGCAGCGTTGAGGGACACGACAGTTCAACTAATGAAAAACTGTTTTTT. Its protein is CSVEGHDSSTNEKLFF. V usage is TRBV29-1 and J usage is TRBJ1-4; maybe TRBD1 (6 bases). Trimming took off 3 bases at V and 0 bases at J, with 14 bases between the two ends. From germline, CDR1 is SQVTM and CDR2 ANQGSEA. The CDR3 covers 16 residues.